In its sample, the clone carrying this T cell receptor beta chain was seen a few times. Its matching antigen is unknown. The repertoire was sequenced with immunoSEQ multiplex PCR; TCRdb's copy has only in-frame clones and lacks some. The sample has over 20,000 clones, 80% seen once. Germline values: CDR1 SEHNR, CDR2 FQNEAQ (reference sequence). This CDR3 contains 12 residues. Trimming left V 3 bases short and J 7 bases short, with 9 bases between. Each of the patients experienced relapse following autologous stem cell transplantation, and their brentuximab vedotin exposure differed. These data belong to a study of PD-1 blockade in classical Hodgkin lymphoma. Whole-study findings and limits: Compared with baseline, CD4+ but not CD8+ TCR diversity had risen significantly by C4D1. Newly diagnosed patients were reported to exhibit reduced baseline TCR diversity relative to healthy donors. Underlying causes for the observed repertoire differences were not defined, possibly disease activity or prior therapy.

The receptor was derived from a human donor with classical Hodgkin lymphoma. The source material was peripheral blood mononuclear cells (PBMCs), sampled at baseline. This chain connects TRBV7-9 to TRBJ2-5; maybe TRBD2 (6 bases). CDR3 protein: CASSFAGRTQYF. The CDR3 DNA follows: TGTGCCAGCAGCTTCGCGGGAAGGACCCAGTACTTC.